This is a list of T cell receptor beta chains from one sample in a study of cytomegalovirus exposure and HLA in healthy donors. The repertoire was sequenced with immunoSEQ multiplex PCR; TCRdb's copy has only in-frame clones and lacks some. Of 150,000 or so clones in the sample, about three quarters are singletons; the top ten hold around 1.5%. The sample comprised PBMCs. Receptors were obtained from a woman in her thirties in good health and CMV-seronegative. The CDR3 runs from the conserved cysteine through the conserved F or W. A D gene is named only where the DNA matches it firmly. Part of the rows lack a size; the others show once, few, many or a class for expanded clones.

j_call: TRBJ2-5; d_call: .; v_call: TRBV20-1; clone_size: once; cdr3_aa: CSAYRVETQYF; cdr3_nt: TGCAGTGCTTACAGGGTAGAGACCCAGTACTTC
j_call: TRBJ1-1; d_call: .; v_call: TRBV30; clone_size: once; cdr3_aa: CAWTGISNTEAFF; cdr3_nt: TGTGCCTGGACGGGGATATCGAACACTGAAGCTTTCTTT
j_call: TRBJ1-2; d_call: .; v_call: TRBV6-6; clone_size: medium-sized; cdr3_aa: CASSLDRSHGYTF; cdr3_nt: TGTGCCAGCAGTTTAGACAGGTCCCATGGCTACACCTTC
j_call: TRBJ2-2; d_call: .; v_call: TRBV14; clone_size: .; cdr3_aa: CASSHRGGPGELFF; cdr3_nt: TGTGCCAGCAGCCACCGAGGCGGCCCCGGGGAGCTGTTTTTT
j_call: TRBJ2-7; d_call: TRBD2; v_call: TRBV18; clone_size: .; cdr3_aa: CASSGTSGYEQYF; cdr3_nt: TGTGCCAGCTCAGGGACTAGCGGTTACGAGCAGTACTTC
j_call: TRBJ2-2; d_call: TRBD1; v_call: TRBV2; clone_size: .; cdr3_aa: CASKMDRGGVGELFF; cdr3_nt: TGTGCCAGCAAAATGGACAGGGGGGGAGTCGGGGAGCTGTTTTTT
j_call: TRBJ1-5; d_call: .; v_call: TRBV19; clone_size: few; cdr3_aa: CASSIWSGDQPQHF; cdr3_nt: TGTGCCAGTAGTATTTGGTCAGGGGATCAGCCCCAGCATTTT
j_call: TRBJ1-1; d_call: .; v_call: TRBV7-3; clone_size: .; cdr3_aa: CASSLTLGDTEAFF; cdr3_nt: TGTGCCAGCAGCTTAACGCTCGGGGACACTGAAGCTTTCTTT
j_call: TRBJ2-3; d_call: .; v_call: TRBV5-5; clone_size: few; cdr3_aa: CASSLGRVLDTQYF; cdr3_nt: TGTGCCAGCAGCTTGGGCAGGGTATTAGATACGCAGTATTTT
j_call: TRBJ1-5; d_call: TRBD1; v_call: TRBV23-1; clone_size: .; cdr3_aa: CASSPIDRGRGQPQHF; cdr3_nt: TGCGCCAGCAGTCCAATAGACAGGGGGCGCGGTCAGCCCCAGCATTTT
j_call: TRBJ2-7; d_call: TRBD2; v_call: TRBV7-9; clone_size: once; cdr3_aa: CASSLGVGGGYEQYF; cdr3_nt: TGTGCCAGCAGCTTAGGGGTCGGCGGGGGCTACGAGCAGTACTTC
j_call: TRBJ2-3; d_call: TRBD2; v_call: TRBV5-4; clone_size: .; cdr3_aa: CASSPTGGTDTQYF; cdr3_nt: TGTGCCAGCAGCCCCACGGGGGGAACAGATACGCAGTATTTT
j_call: TRBJ2-7; d_call: .; v_call: TRBV20-1; clone_size: .; cdr3_aa: CSARDLYEQYF; cdr3_nt: TGCAGTGCTAGAGACCTCTACGAGCAGTACTTC
j_call: TRBJ1-1; d_call: .; v_call: TRBV7-6; clone_size: few; cdr3_aa: CASSLEDLPNTEAFF; cdr3_nt: TGTGCCAGCAGCTTAGAGGACTTACCGAACACTGAAGCTTTCTTT
j_call: TRBJ1-5; d_call: .; v_call: TRBV2; clone_size: .; cdr3_aa: CASSMYGVGEPQHF; cdr3_nt: TGTGCCAGCAGTATGTATGGGGTCGGGGAGCCCCAGCATTTT
j_call: TRBJ1-1; d_call: .; v_call: TRBV5-6; clone_size: .; cdr3_aa: CASSFPSLTEAFF; cdr3_nt: TGTGCCAGCAGCTTCCCTTCCCTCACTGAAGCTTTCTTT
j_call: TRBJ2-7; d_call: .; v_call: TRBV9; clone_size: .; cdr3_aa: CASSVAPGQDYEQYF; cdr3_nt: TGTGCCAGCAGCGTAGCTCCAGGGCAGGACTACGAGCAGTACTTC
j_call: TRBJ2-7; d_call: TRBD1; v_call: TRBV4-1; clone_size: .; cdr3_aa: CASSQEGDSFYEQYF; cdr3_nt: TGCGCCAGCAGCCAAGAGGGGGACAGCTTCTACGAGCAGTACTTC
j_call: TRBJ2-2; d_call: TRBD1; v_call: TRBV6-5; clone_size: .; cdr3_aa: CASSQGANTGELFF; cdr3_nt: TGTGCCAGCAGTCAGGGGGCGAACACCGGGGAGCTGTTTTTT
j_call: TRBJ1-6; d_call: .; v_call: TRBV6-5; clone_size: .; cdr3_aa: CASSYSLGHPLHF; cdr3_nt: TGTGCCAGCAGTTACTCGTTGGGGCACCCCCTCCACTTT
j_call: TRBJ1-4; d_call: .; v_call: TRBV7-9; clone_size: .; cdr3_aa: CASSFLQGHNEKLFF; cdr3_nt: TGTGCCAGCAGCTTTCTGCAGGGGCATAATGAAAAACTGTTTTTT
j_call: TRBJ1-4; d_call: .; v_call: TRBV11-2; clone_size: once; cdr3_aa: CASRRTGRTNEKLFF; cdr3_nt: TGTGCCAGCAGGCGAACAGGGAGAACTAATGAAAAACTGTTTTTT
j_call: TRBJ1-1; d_call: .; v_call: TRBV5-8; clone_size: .; cdr3_aa: CASSLALYTEAFF; cdr3_nt: TGTGCCAGCAGCTTGGCCCTTTACACTGAAGCTTTCTTT
j_call: TRBJ1-5; d_call: .; v_call: TRBV19; clone_size: .; cdr3_aa: CASGWDLPQHF; cdr3_nt: TGTGCCAGTGGCTGGGACTTGCCCCAGCATTTT
j_call: TRBJ1-3; d_call: .; v_call: TRBV9; clone_size: .; cdr3_aa: CASSYQGGSGNTIYF; cdr3_nt: TGTGCCAGCAGTTATCAGGGTGGCTCTGGAAACACCATATATTTT
j_call: TRBJ2-1; d_call: TRBD2; v_call: TRBV7-9; clone_size: .; cdr3_aa: CASRPGLAGAHNEQFF; cdr3_nt: TGTGCCAGCAGGCCGGGACTAGCGGGGGCCCACAATGAGCAGTTCTTC
j_call: TRBJ1-1; d_call: .; v_call: TRBV27; clone_size: .; cdr3_aa: CASSFLGDTEAFF; cdr3_nt: TGTGCCAGCAGTTTTTTAGGGGACACTGAAGCTTTCTTT
j_call: TRBJ2-7; d_call: .; v_call: TRBV28; clone_size: .; cdr3_aa: CASSLQSGRGSYEQYF; cdr3_nt: TGTGCCAGCAGTTTACAGTCGGGTCGGGGGTCCTACGAGCAGTACTTC
j_call: TRBJ2-3; d_call: TRBD1; v_call: TRBV7-6; clone_size: .; cdr3_aa: CASSSTPGQGTQYF; cdr3_nt: TGTGCCAGCAGCTCCACACCGGGACAGGGGACGCAGTATTTT
j_call: TRBJ2-3; d_call: TRBD2; v_call: TRBV5-1; clone_size: once; cdr3_aa: CASSLAGGQTDTQYF; cdr3_nt: TGCGCCAGCAGCTTGGCGGGGGGTCAGACAGATACGCAGTATTTT
j_call: TRBJ1-2; d_call: TRBD1; v_call: TRBV19; clone_size: .; cdr3_aa: CASSVDRGLGYTF; cdr3_nt: TGTGCCAGTAGTGTGGACAGGGGGCTCGGCTACACCTTC